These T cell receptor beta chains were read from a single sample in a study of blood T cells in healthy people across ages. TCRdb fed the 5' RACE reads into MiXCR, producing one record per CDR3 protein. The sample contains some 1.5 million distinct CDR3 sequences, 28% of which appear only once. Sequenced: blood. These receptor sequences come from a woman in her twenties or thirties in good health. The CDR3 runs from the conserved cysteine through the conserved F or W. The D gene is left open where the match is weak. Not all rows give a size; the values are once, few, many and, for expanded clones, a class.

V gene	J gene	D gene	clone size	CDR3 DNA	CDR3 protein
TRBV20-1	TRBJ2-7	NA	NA	TGCAGTGCTAGAAATAATCAGAGGTCTTCCTACGAGCAGTACTTC	CSARNNQRSSYEQYF
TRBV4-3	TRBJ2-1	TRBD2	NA	TGCGCCAGCAGCCAAGAAGGTGGAAGCGCGGGAGGGCTAAATGAGCAGTTCTTC	CASSQEGGSAGGLNEQFF
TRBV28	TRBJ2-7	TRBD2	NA	TGTGCCATCACTAGCGGGGTGGGTGACGAGCAGTACTTC	CAITSGVGDEQYF
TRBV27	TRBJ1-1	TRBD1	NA	TGTGCCAGCAAATCACAGGGGGCTGGCACTGAAGCTTTCTTT	CASKSQGAGTEAFF
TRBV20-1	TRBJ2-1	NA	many	TGCAGTGCTAGCGGGGGGCGATACAATGAGCAGTTCTTC	CSASGGRYNEQFF
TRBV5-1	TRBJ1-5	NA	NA	TGCGCCAGCAGAACCGGACAGTCTTTTTATCAGCCCCAGCATTTT	CASRTGQSFYQPQHF
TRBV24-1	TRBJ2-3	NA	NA	TGTGCCACCAGTTCAGGGGTTACAGATACGCAGTATTTT	CATSSGVTDTQYF
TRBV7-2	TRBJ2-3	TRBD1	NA	TGTGCCAGCAGCGACAGGGTGACTAGCACAGATACGCAGTATTTT	CASSDRVTSTDTQYF
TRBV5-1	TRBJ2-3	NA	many	TGCGCCAGCAGCTTGGAAAGGGCGTGGGATACGCAGTATTTT	CASSLERAWDTQYF
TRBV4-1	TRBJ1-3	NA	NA	TGCGCCAGCGGAACGGACTCTGGAAACACCATATATTTT	CASGTDSGNTIYF
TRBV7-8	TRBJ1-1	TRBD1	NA	TGTGCCAGCACCCCATGGGGGGACAGGGGTCCGAACACTGAAGCTTTCTTT	CASTPWGDRGPNTEAFF
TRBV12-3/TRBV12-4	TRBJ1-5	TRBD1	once	TGTGCCAGCAGTTCCGGACAGGGCCTCCAGCCCCAGCATTTT	CASSSGQGLQPQHF
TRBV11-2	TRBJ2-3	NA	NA	TGTGCCAGCAGCTTAGACCAACCCCATACGCAGTATTTT	CASSLDQPHTQYF
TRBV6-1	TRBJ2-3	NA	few	TGTGCCAGCAGTGACACTGCCGTCAGCACAGATACGCAGTATTTT	CASSDTAVSTDTQYF
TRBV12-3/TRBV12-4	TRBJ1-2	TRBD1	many	TGTGCCAGCAGCATCGGACAGGGACAAAACTATGGCTACACCTTC	CASSIGQGQNYGYTF
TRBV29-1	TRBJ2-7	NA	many	TGCAGCGGTGGGAAGGGCTCCCACGAGCAGTACTTC	CSGGKGSHEQYF
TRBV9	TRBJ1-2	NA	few	TGTGCCAGCAGCGTCGACGACACGGATGGCTACACCTTC	CASSVDDTDGYTF
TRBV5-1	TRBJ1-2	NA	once	TGCGCCAGCAGCTTTGCGGGACCCAACTATGGCTACACCTTC	CASSFAGPNYGYTF
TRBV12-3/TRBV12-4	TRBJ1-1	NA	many	TGTGCCAGCAGTTTGGCACAGGCGAACACTGAAGCTTTCTTT	CASSLAQANTEAFF
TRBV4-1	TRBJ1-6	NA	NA	TGCGCCAGCAGCCAAGTTAGGGGCGCAGGGGATTCACCCCTCCACTTT	CASSQVRGAGDSPLHF
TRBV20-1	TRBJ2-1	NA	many	TGCAGTGCTCCCGTGGGGCCGCGGGGTCCCTACAATGAGCAGTTCTTC	CSAPVGPRGPYNEQFF
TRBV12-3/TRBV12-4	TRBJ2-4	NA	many	TGTGCCAGCAGTTTAGGGGGGTTACTAGCCAAAAACATTCAGTACTTC	CASSLGGLLAKNIQYF
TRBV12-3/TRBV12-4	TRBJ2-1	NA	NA	TGTGCCAGCAGTGCTAGCATAGAGCAGTTCTTC	CASSASIEQFF
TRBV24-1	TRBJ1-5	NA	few	TGTGCCACCAGTGACCGTACAGGGAACAATCAGCCCCAGCATTTT	CATSDRTGNNQPQHF
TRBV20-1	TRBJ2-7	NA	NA	TGCAGTGCTAGAGATCAGGTACAGGGAGGCGAGCAGTACTTC	CSARDQVQGGEQYF
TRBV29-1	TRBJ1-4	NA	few	TGCAGCGTTGGGACAGTTGCAACTAATGAAAAACTGTTTTTT	CSVGTVATNEKLFF
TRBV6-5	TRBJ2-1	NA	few	TGTGCCAGCAGTTACATCAGGGGCAATGAGCAGTTCTTC	CASSYIRGNEQFF
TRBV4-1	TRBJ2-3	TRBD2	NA	TGCGCCAGCAGCCAAGGGTCTCAATCGGGGGGGCCCTCAGATACGCAGTATTTT	CASSQGSQSGGPSDTQYF
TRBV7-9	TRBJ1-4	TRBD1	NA	TGTGCCAGCAGCACCCCATCACAGGGGAGATTTGAAAAACTGTTTTTT	CASSTPSQGRFEKLFF
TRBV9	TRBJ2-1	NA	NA	TGTGCCAGCAGCGCCCTCCCTCTCTCCTACAATGAGCAGTTCTTC	CASSALPLSYNEQFF
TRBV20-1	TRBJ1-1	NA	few	TGCAGTGCTACGCAGGGCAGCGGTACTGAAGCTTTCTTT	CSATQGSGTEAFF
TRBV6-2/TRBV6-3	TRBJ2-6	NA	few	TGTGCCAGCAGTGACTTAGGAGGGGCCAACGTCCTGACTTTC	CASSDLGGANVLTF
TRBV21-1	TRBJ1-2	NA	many	TGTGCCAGCAGCAAAGCGCTAAACAAGGGTTATGGCTACACCTTC	CASSKALNKGYGYTF
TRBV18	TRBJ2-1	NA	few	TGTGCCAGCTCACCTGGGCTACAGGGAGCTGATGAGCAGTTCTTC	CASSPGLQGADEQFF
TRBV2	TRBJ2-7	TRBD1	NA	TGTGCCAGCCAGGGGGAACGAGGGTTCGAGCAGTACTTC	CASQGERGFEQYF
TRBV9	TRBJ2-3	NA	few	TGTGCCAGCAGCGTTTTGGAGGGAAGCACAGATACGCAGTATTTT	CASSVLEGSTDTQYF
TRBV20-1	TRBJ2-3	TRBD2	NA	TGCAGTGCTAGGTTTAGCGGGAGGGCCTTAGATACGCAGTATTTT	CSARFSGRALDTQYF
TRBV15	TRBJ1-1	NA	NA	TGTGCCACCAGCAGAGGACAGACGAACACTGAAGCTTTCTTT	CATSRGQTNTEAFF
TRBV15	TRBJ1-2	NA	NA	TGTGCCACCAGCCCGATGGGGGGGGGCTATGGCTACACCTTC	CATSPMGGGYGYTF
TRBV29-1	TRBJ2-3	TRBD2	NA	TGCAGCGTTGAAGGAGCGGGGGGGAGCACAGATACGCAGTATTTT	CSVEGAGGSTDTQYF
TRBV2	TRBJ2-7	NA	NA	TGTGCCAGCCGGGCTAGCAGGAACTCCTACAATGAGCAGTACTTC	CASRASRNSYNEQYF